This T cell receptor (beta chain) appears in the sequencing data of a study of T-cell reconstitution after alpha-beta-depleted transplantation in children. Regarding this clonotype: The antigen is unknown.

The study, taken as a whole, reports: The origin of alpha-beta T cells about two months after transplant was reportedly several hundred expanded graft clones. When one year had passed after transplant, most T-cell counts and diversity came from newly produced T cells.

The CDR3 length is 13 residues. Germline CDR1 reads MNHNS; CDR2 reads SASEGT. The J segment lost 2 bases and the V segment lost 8 bases, leaving 5 bases of the junction unmatched. A library of TCRbeta sequences, prepared with unique molecular identifiers, was generated. TCRdb used MiXCR to reprocess the PCR reads, holding one entry per CDR3 protein. The sample comprises some 260,000 distinct CDR3 sequences, 24% of which are singletons, and about 5% rests with the top ten. The TCR sequence derives from a female patient aged 2-10 years who had a stem cell transplant for congenital amegakaryocytic thrombocytopenia, so the T cells may come from the graft donor. The V call is TRBV6-1, the J call TRBJ2-7; 8 bases match TRBD2. The sequenced sample was PBMCs, mostly from graft donor cells, obtained 360 days after TCRalphabeta/CD19-depleted stem cell transplant. CDR3 sequence (DNA): TGTGCCAGCGGACTAGCCGGAGCCTACGAGCAGTACTTC. It specifies CASGLAGAYEQYF.